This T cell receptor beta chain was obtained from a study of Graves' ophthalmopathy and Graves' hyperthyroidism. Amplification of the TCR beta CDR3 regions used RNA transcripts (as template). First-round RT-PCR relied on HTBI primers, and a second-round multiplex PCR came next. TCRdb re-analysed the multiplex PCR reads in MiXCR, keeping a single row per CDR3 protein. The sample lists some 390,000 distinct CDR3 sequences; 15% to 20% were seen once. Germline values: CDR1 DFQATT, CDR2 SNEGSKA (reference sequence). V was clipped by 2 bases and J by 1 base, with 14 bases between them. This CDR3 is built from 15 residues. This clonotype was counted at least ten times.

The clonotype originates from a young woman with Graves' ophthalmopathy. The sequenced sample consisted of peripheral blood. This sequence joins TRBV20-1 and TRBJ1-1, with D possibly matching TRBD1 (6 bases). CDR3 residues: CSARFLGAGNTEAFF. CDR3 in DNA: TGCAGTGCTAGATTCTTGGGGGCAGGGAACACTGAAGCTTTCTTT.